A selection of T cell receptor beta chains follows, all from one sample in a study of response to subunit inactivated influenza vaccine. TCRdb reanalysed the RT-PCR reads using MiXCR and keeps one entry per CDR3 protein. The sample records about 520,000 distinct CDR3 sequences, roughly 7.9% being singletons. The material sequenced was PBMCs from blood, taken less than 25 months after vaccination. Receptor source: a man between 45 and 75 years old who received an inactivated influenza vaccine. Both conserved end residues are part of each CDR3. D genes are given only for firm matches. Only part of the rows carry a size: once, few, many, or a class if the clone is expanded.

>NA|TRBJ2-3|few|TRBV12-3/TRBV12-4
CASSTDPSTDTQYF
TGTGCCAGCAGTACAGACCCTAGCACAGATACGCAGTATTTT
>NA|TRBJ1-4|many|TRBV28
CASTPVGSVGLFF
TGTGCCAGCACCCCGGTTGGGTCCGTGGGACTGTTTTTT
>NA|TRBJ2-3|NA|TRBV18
CASSPLAGSDTDTQYF
TGTGCCAGCTCACCACTGGCGGGGAGTGACACAGATACGCAGTATTTT
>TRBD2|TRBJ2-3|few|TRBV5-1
CASSTSGDTQYF
TGCGCCAGCAGCACTAGCGGAGATACGCAGTATTTT
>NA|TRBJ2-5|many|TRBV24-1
CATSVNRQGGETQYF
TGTGCCACCAGTGTCAATAGGCAGGGCGGCGAGACCCAGTACTTC
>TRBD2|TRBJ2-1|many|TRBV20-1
CSAGTNSLQFF
TGCAGTGCTGGGACTAATAGTTTGCAGTTCTTC
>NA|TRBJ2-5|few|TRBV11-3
CASSLNLRETQYF
TGTGCCAGCAGCTTAAATCTAAGGGAGACCCAGTACTTC
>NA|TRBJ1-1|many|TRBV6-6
CASSRGATEAFF
TGTGCCAGCAGTCGGGGGGCCACTGAAGCTTTCTTT
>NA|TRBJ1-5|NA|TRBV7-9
CASSFSGDNQPQHF
TGTGCCAGCAGCTTTTCAGGGGACAATCAGCCCCAGCATTTT
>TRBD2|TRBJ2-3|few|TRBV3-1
CASSSAGTSGADTQYF
TGTGCCAGCAGCTCGGCCGGGACTAGCGGGGCAGATACGCAGTATTTT